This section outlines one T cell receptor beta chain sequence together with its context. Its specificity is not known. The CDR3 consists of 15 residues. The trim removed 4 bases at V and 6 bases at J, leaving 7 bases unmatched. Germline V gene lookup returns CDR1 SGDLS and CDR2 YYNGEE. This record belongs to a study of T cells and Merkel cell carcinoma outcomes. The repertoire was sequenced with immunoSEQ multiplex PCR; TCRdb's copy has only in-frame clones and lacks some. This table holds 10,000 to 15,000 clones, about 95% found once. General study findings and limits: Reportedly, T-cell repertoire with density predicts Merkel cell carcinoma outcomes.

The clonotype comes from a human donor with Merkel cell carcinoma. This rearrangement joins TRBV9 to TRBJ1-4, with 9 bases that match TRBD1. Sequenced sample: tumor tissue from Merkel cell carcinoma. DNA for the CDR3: TGTGCCAGCAGCAACCGGGACAGGGAGCATGAAAAACTGTTTTTT. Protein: CASSNRDREHEKLFF.